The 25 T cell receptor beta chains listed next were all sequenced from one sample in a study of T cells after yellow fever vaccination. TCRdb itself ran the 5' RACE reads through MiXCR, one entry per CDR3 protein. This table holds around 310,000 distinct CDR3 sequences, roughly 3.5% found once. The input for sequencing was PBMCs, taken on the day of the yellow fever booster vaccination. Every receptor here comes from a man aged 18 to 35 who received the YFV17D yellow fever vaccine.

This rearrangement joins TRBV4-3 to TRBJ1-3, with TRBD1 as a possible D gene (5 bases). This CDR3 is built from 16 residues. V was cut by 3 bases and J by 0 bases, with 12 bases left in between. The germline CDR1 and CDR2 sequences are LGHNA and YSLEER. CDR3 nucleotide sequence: TGCGCCAGCAGCCAGGGAGGGGTTTCCTCTGGAAACACCATATATTTT. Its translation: CASSQGGVSSGNTIYF.

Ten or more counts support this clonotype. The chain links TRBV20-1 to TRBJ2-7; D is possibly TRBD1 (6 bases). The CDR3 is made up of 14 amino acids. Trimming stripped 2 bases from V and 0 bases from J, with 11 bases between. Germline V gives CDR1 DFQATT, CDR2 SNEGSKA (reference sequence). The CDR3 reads CSARPGQFSYEQYV. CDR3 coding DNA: TGCAGTGCTAGACCCGGACAGTTCTCCTACGAGCAGTACGTC.

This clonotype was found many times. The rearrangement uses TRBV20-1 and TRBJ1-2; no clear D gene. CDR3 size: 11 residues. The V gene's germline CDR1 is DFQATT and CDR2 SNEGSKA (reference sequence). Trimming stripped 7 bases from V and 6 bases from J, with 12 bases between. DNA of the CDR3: TGCAGTGTGCTTGGGCGGGATGGCTACACCTTC. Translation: CSVLGRDGYTF.

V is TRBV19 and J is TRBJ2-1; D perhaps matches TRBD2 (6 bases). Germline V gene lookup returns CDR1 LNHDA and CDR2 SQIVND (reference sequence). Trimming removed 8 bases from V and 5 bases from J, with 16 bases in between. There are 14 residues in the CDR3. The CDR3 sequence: CASRIRGLNNEQFF. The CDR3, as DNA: TGTGCCAGTCGGATCCGGGGACTGAACAATGAGCAGTTCTTC.

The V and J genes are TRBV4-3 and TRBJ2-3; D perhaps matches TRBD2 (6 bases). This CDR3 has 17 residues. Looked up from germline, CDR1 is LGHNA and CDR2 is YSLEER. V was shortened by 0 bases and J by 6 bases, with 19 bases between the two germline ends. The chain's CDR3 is CASSQEWLATTEDTQYF. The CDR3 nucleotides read TGCGCCAGCAGCCAAGAATGGCTAGCGACAACGGAGGATACGCAGTATTTT.

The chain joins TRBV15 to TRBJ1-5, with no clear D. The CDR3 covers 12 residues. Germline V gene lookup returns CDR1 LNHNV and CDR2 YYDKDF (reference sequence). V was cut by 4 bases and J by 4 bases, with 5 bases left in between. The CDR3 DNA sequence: TGTGCCACCAGCACCGAAAATCAGCCCCAGCATTTT. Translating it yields CATSTENQPQHF.

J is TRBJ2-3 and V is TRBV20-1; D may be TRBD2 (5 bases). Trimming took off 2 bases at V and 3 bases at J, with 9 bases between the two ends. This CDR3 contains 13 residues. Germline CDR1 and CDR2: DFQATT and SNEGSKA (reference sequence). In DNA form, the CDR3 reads TGCAGTGCTAGACATAGCGCAACAGATACGCAGTATTTT. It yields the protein CSARHSATDTQYF.

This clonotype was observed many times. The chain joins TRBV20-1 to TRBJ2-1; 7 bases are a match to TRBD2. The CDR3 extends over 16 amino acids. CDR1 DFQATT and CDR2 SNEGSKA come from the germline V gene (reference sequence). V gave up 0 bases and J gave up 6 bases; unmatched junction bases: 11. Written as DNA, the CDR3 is TGCAGTGCTAGAGATTGGGAGGGTAAGGGAGGCAATGAGCAGTTCTTC. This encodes CSARDWEGKGGNEQFF.

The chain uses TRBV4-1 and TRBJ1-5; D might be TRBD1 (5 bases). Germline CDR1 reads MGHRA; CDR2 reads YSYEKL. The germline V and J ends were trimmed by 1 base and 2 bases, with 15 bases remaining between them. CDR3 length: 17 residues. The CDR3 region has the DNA TGCGCCAGCAGCCAAGTGGATATGGGGCTCGGCAATCAGCCCCAGCATTTT. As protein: CASSQVDMGLGNQPQHF.

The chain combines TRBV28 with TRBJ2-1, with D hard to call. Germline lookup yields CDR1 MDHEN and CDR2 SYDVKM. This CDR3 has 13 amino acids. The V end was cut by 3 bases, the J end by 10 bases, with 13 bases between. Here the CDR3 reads CASSFSALPEQFF. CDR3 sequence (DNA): TGTGCCAGCAGTTTCTCGGCCCTCCCGGAGCAGTTCTTC.

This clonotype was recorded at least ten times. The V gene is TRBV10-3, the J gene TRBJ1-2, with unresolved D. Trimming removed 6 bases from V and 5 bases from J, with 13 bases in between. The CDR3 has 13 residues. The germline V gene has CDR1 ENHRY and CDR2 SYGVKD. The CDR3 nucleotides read TGTGCCATCAGCCGAGAGGTTGGATATGGCTACACCTTC. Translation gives CAISREVGYGYTF.

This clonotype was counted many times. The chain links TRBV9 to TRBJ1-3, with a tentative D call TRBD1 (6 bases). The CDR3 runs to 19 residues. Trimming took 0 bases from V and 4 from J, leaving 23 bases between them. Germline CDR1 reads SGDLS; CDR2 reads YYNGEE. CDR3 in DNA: TGTGCCAGCAGCGTAGTCGAGACCCCGGGACACCTCCGAGGAAACACCATATATTTT. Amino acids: CASSVVETPGHLRGNTIYF.

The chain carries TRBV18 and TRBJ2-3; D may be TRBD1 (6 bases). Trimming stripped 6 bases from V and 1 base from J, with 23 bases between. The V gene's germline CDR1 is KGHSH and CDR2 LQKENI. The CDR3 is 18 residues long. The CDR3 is CASSHGSYTGSRTDTQYF. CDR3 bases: TGTGCCAGCTCGCATGGGAGCTATACAGGGTCTCGCACAGATACGCAGTATTTT.

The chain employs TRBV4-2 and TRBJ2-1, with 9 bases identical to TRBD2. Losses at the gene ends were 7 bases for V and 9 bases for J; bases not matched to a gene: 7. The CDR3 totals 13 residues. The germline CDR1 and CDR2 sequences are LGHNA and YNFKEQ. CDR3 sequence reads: CASTSGGPSEQFF. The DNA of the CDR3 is TGTGCCAGCACGAGCGGGGGGCCCAGTGAGCAGTTCTTC.

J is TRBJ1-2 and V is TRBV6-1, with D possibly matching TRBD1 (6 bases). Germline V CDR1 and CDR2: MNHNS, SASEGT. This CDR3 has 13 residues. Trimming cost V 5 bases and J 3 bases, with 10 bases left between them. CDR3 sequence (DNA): TGTGCCAGCAGTTGGGACACCCACTATGGCTACACCTTC. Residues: CASSWDTHYGYTF.

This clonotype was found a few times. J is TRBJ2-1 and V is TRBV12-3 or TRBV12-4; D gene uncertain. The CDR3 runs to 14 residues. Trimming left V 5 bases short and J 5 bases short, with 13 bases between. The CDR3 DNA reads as TGTGCCAGCAGTCGAAGGGAAAGGAACAATGAGCAGTTCTTC. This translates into CASSRRERNNEQFF.

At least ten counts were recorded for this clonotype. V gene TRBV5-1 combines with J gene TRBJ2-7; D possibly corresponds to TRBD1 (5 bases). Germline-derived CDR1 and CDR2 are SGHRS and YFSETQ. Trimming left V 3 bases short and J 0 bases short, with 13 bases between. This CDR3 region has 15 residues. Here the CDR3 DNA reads TGCGCCAGCAGCTACCGGACACCCAGCTCCTACGAGCAGTACTTC. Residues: CASSYRTPSSYEQYF. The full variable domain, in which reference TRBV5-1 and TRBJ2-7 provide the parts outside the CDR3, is KAGVTQTPRYLIKTRGQQVTLSCSPISGHRSVSWYQQTPGQGLQFLFEYFSETQRNKGNFPGRFSGRQFSNSRSEMNVSTLELGDSALYLCASSYRTPSSYEQYFGPGTRLTVT.

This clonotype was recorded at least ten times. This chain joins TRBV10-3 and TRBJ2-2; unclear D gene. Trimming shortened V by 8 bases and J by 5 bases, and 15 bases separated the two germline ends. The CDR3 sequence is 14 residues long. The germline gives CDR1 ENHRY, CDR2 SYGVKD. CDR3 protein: CAIVSLPETGELFF. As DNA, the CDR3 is TGTGCCATCGTCTCGCTCCCAGAGACCGGGGAGCTGTTTTTT.

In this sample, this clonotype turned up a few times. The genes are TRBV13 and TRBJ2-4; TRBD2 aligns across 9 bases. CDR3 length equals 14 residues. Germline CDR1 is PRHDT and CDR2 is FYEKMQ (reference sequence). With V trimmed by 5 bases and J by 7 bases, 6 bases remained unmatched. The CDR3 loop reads CASSPGGGGNIQYF. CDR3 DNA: TGTGCCAGCAGCCCCGGCGGGGGGGGGAACATTCAGTACTTC.

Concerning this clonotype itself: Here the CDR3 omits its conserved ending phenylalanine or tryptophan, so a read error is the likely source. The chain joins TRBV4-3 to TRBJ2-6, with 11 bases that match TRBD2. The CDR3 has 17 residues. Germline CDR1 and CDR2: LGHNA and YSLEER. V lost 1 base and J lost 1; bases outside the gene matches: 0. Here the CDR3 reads CASSQVAGGSGANVLTL. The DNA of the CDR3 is TGCGCCAGCAGCCAAGTAGCGGGGGGGTCTGGGGCCAACGTCCTGACTCTC.

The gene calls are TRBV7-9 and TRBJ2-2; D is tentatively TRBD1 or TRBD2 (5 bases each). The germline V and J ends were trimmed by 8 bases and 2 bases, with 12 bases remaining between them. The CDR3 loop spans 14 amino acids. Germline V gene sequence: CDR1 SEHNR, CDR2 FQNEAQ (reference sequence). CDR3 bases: TGTGCCAGCCGTGTGGGGGTTAACACCGGGGAGCTGTTTTTT. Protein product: CASRVGVNTGELFF.

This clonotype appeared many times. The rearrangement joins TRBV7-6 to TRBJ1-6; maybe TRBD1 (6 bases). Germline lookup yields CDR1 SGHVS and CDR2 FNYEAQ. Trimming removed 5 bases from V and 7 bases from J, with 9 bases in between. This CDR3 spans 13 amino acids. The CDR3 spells CASSGTLNSPLHF. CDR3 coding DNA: TGTGCCAGCAGCGGGACACTAAATTCACCCCTCCACTTT.

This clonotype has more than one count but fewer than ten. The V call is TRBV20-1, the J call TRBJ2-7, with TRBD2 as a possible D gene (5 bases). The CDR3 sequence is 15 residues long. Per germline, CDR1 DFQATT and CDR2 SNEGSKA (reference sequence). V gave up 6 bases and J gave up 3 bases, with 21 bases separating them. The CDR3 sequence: CSAGPDVLVSYEQYF. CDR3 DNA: TGCAGTGCCGGGCCGGATGTACTAGTCAGCTACGAGCAGTACTTC.

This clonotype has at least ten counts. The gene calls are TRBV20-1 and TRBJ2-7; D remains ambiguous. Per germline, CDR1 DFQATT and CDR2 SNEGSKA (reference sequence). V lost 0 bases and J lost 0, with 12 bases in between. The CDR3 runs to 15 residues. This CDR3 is CSARDQARSSYEQYF. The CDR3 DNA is TGCAGTGCTAGAGATCAGGCACGTAGCTCCTACGAGCAGTACTTC.

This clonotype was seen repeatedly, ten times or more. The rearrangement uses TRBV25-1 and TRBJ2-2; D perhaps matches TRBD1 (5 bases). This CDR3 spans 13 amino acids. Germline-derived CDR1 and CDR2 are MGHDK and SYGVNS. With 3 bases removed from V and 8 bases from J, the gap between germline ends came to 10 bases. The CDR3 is CASSEIYRGELFF. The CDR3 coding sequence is TGTGCCAGCAGTGAGATTTACAGGGGGGAGCTGTTTTTT.